There are many counts of the clone carrying this T cell receptor (beta chain). Its antigen is not known. The sample belongs to a study of spatial heterogeneity in lung cancer. As for the study in general: Each time, sequencing found more beta-chain sequences than alpha-chain sequences.

Per the germline V gene, CDR1 is SNHLY and CDR2 is FYNNEI. The V gene end was trimmed by 5 bases and the J gene end by 5 bases; junction bases not matched to a gene: 5. The CDR3 has 15 amino acids. General study results and limits: Blood carried ubiquitous expanded tumor TCRs more at resection than follow-up.

Time point specified: sample taken at primary tumor resection. Whole RNA came from tumor, nontumor lung or frozen PBMC and was sequenced without being sorted. A total of under 80 untreated early-stage non-small cell lung cancer patients served as donors. All TCR cDNA molecules were individually tagged with a unique molecular identifier. Using its own MiXCR run on the 5' RACE reads, TCRdb lists one record per CDR3 protein. The data show some 2,700 distinct CDR3 sequences, roughly 13% seen once. The material sequenced was PBMCs, taken at surgery. The genes are TRBV2 and TRBJ2-7; 14 bases agree with TRBD2. The source of this sequence is a male donor with early-stage non-small cell lung cancer. The CDR3 sequence: CASSYPGLAGDEQYF. For the CDR3, the DNA is TGTGCCAGCAGTTACCCGGGACTAGCGGGAGACGAGCAGTACTTC. The complete variable domain, with remaining parts taken from reference TRBV2 and TRBJ2-7, reads EPEVTQTPSHQVTQMGQEVILRCVPISNHLYFYWYRQILGQKVEFLVSFYNNEISEKSEIFDDQFSVERPDGSNFTLKIRSTKLEDSAMYFCASSYPGLAGDEQYFGPGTRLTVT.